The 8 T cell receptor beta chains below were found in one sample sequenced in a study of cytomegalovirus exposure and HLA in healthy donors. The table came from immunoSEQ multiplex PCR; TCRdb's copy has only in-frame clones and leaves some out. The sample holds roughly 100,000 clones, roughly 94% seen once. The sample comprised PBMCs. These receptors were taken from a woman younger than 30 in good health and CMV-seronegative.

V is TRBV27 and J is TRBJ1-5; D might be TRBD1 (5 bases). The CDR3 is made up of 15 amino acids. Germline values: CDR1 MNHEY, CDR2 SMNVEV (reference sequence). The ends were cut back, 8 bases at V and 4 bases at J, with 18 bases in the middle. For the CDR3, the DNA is TGTGCCAGCGGTGCTCAGGGTTTAGGAAATCAGCCCCAGCATTTT. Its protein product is CASGAQGLGNQPQHF.

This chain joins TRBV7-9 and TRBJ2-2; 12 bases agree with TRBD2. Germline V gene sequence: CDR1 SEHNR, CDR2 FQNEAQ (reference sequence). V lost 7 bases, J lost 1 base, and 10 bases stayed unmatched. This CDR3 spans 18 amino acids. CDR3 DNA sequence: TGTGCCAGCATCACCACTAGCGGGAGGATAGTGAACACCGGGGAGCTGTTTTTT. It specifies CASITTSGRIVNTGELFF.

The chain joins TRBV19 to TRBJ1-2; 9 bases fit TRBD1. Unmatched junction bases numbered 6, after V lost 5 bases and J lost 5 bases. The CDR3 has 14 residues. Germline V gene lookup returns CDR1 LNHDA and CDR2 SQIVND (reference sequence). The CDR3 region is CASSPEGQGYGYTF. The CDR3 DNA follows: TGTGCCAGTAGTCCAGAAGGACAGGGGTATGGCTACACCTTC.

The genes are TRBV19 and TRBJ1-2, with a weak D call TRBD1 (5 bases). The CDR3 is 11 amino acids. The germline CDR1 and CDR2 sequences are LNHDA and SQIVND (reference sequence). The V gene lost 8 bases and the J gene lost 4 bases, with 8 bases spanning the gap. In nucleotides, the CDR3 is TGTGCCAGTCTTGACAGCTATGGCTACACCTTC. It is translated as CASLDSYGYTF.

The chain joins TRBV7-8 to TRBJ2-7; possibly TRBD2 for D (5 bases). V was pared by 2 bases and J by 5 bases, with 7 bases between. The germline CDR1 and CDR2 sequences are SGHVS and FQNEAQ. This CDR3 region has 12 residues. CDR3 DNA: TGTGCCAGCAGCTTAATGAGGGACGAGCAGTACTTC. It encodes CASSLMRDEQYF.

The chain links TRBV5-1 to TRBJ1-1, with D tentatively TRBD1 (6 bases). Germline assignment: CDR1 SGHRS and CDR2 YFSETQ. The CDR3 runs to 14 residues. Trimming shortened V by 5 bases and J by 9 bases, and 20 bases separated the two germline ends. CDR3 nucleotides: TGCGCCAGCAGAGATCAGACAGGAACGGGACAAGCTTTCTTT. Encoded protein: CASRDQTGTGQAFF. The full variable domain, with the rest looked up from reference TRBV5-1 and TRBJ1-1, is KAGVTQTPRYLIKTRGQQVTLSCSPISGHRSVSWYQQTPGQGLQFLFEYFSETQRNKGNFPGRFSGRQFSNSRSEMNVSTLELGDSALYLCASRDQTGTGQAFFGQGTRLTVV.

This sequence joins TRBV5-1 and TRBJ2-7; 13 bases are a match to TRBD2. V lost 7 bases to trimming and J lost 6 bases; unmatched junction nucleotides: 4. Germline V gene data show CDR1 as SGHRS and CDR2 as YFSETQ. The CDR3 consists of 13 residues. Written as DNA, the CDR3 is TGCGCCAGCGCCGGACTAGCGGGAGCCGAGCAGTACTTC. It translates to CASAGLAGAEQYF.

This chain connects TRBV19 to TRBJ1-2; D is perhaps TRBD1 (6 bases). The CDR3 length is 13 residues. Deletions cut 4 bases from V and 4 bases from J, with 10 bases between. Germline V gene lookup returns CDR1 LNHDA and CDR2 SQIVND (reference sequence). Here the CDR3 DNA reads TGTGCCAGTAGTACGGGACAACCCTATGGCTACACCTTC. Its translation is CASSTGQPYGYTF.